A single sample gave rise to the 22 T cell receptor beta chains below, sequenced in a study of T cell changes during pregnancy in multiple sclerosis. Sequenced by immunoSEQ multiplex PCR; TCRdb stores in-frame clones only, minus some. The repertoire holds about 50,000 clones, 90% to 95% seen once, with 0.35% to 0.4% in the top ten. Sequencing was performed on CD4+ T cells from peripheral blood mononuclear cells, taken after pregnancy. The receptor source for this set is a female donor with multiple sclerosis, enrolled in a pregnancy study.

With respect to this clone: The DNA is omitted, as the CDR3 cannot be located on it reliably, and the CDR3 follows TCRdb's listing. This rearrangement joins TRBV6-1 to TRBJ2-3; TRBD1, as called in the table, went unchecked against the DNA. The CDR3 extends over 13 residues, inclusive of both ends. Germline V gene lookup returns CDR1 MNHNS and CDR2 SASEGT. The chain's CDR3 is CASILDRDGTQYF.

This clone was counted a single time. V and J are TRBV30 and TRBJ2-7; 10 bases fit TRBD2. From germline, CDR1 is GTSNPN and CDR2 SVGIG (reference sequence). Trimming cost V 4 bases and J 3 bases; bases outside gene matches: 6. The length of the CDR3 is 14 residues. CDR3 in amino acids: CAWTKAGGGYEQYF. The CDR3 DNA reads as TGTGCCTGGACCAAAGCGGGAGGGGGCTACGAGCAGTACTTC.

V gene TRBV7-3 combines with J gene TRBJ1-2; tentatively, D is TRBD1 (5 bases). V shed 0 bases and J shed 6 bases, with 14 bases lying between them. The CDR3 is 15 amino acids. Germline V gene data show CDR1 as SGHTA and CDR2 as FQGTGA. The CDR3 DNA is TGTGCCAGCAGCTTAACGGGACCGGGGGACGATGGCTACACCTTC. Its protein product is CASSLTGPGDDGYTF.

The rearrangement links TRBV19 to TRBJ1-5; 7 nucleotides line up with TRBD1. CDR3 length equals 15 residues. V trimming: 3 bases; J trimming: 6 bases; junction bases outside the gene matches: 8. Germline lookup yields CDR1 LNHDA and CDR2 SQIVND (reference sequence). In nucleotides, the CDR3 is TGTGCCAGTAGTATCCACAGGGGTGGGGGTCAGCCCCAGCATTTT. It specifies CASSIHRGGGQPQHF.

This rearrangement joins TRBV7-8 to TRBJ1-3; D is possibly TRBD1 (5 bases). Germline CDR1 is SGHVS and CDR2 is FQNEAQ. The V end lost 1 base, the J end lost 3 bases, and 7 bases lay between the germline ends. The CDR3 extends over 14 amino acids. The CDR3 bases are TGTGCCAGCAGCTTAGACAGGCTTGGAAACACCATATATTTT. Translating it yields CASSLDRLGNTIYF.

The rearrangement links TRBV7-2 to TRBJ2-1; possible D gene TRBD1, 6 bases. Germline loops: CDR1 SGHTA, CDR2 FQGNSA. The CDR3 spans 15 residues. The germline V and J ends were trimmed by 0 bases and 3 bases, with 9 bases remaining between them. The chain's CDR3 is CASSLARGDYNEQFF. The DNA for the CDR3 is TGTGCCAGCAGCTTAGCCAGGGGCGACTACAATGAGCAGTTCTTC.

The V call is TRBV5-8, the J call TRBJ1-2; D not certain. Trimming stripped 6 bases from V and 2 bases from J, with 14 bases between. Germline values: CDR1 SGHTS, CDR2 YDEGEE. The CDR3 runs 14 residues. CDR3 nucleotides: TGTGCCAGCATCCGGGAGGGAGTAAACTATGGCTACACCTTC. Amino acid sequence: CASIREGVNYGYTF.

The chain links TRBV27 to TRBJ1-2; TRBD1 agrees at 7 bases. CDR3 length equals 16 residues. J gave up 5 bases and V 6 bases, and 15 bases lay outside the gene matches. CDR1 is MNHEY, CDR2 SMNVEV, per germline (reference sequence). This CDR3 reads CASSPHGGTALYGYTF. CDR3 nucleotides: TGTGCCAGCAGCCCCCATGGGGGGACAGCGCTTTATGGCTACACCTTC.

The chain is built from TRBV5-4 and TRBJ2-7; TRBD1 matches at 10 bases. The CDR3 totals 15 residues. V gave up 4 bases and J gave up 5 bases; unmatched junction bases: 9. Germline V CDR1 and CDR2: SGHNT, YYREEE (reference sequence). Here the CDR3 DNA reads TGTGCCAGCAGCCCATCCGGGACAGGGGACCACGAGCAGTACTTC. Translating gives CASSPSGTGDHEQYF.

The chain couples TRBV5-1 to TRBJ1-1; tentative D call: TRBD1 (5 bases). CDR3 size: 15 residues. Germline V gene data show CDR1 as SGHRS and CDR2 as YFSETQ. Deletions cut 4 bases from V and 8 bases from J, with 21 bases between. For the CDR3, the DNA is TGCGCCAGCAGCCCCCAGACAGTCGTTGGGCAGGAAGCTTTCTTT. This codes for CASSPQTVVGQEAFF.

The chain is built from TRBV19 and TRBJ2-7; tentative D call: TRBD1 (7 bases). V lost 8 bases and J 3 bases, leaving 11 bases between the germline ends. The CDR3 consists of 12 residues. Germline lookup yields CDR1 LNHDA and CDR2 SQIVND (reference sequence). The CDR3 reads CASGRGDYEQYF. The CDR3 region has the DNA TGTGCCAGTGGCAGGGGGGACTACGAGCAGTACTTC.

The chain carries TRBV10-3 and TRBJ2-7, with D unclear. The CDR3 loop spans 13 amino acids. In germline, CDR1 is ENHRY, CDR2 SYGVKD. Deletions cut 3 bases from V and 0 bases from J, with 6 bases between. The CDR3 DNA is TGTGCCATCAGTGAAGTGAGCTCCTACGAGCAGTACTTC. Its protein is CAISEVSSYEQYF.

The chain couples TRBV30 to TRBJ1-5; D uncertain. V lost 2 bases and J lost 2, with 10 bases in between. Germline-derived CDR1 and CDR2 are GTSNPN and SVGIG (reference sequence). The CDR3 is made up of 14 amino acids. The CDR3 region has the DNA TGTGCCTGGAGTCGGGGAATTGGCAATCAGCCCCAGCATTTT. It specifies CAWSRGIGNQPQHF.

The table lists this clone with a count of one. This chain links TRBV7-2 with TRBJ1-1; a weak D match, TRBD1 (6 bases). In germline, CDR1 is SGHTA, CDR2 FQGNSA. The V end was cut by 6 bases, the J end by 5 bases, with 13 bases between. This CDR3 comprises 13 residues. CDR3 sequence: CASSRIGQTEAFF. The CDR3 DNA is TGTGCCAGCAGTCGTATCGGACAGACTGAAGCTTTCTTT.

The V gene is TRBV6-5, the J gene TRBJ2-4, with a tentative D call TRBD2 (5 bases). Trimming stripped 5 bases from V and 9 bases from J, with 14 bases between. The CDR3 covers 13 residues. Germline CDR1 is MNHEY and CDR2 is SVGAGI. CDR3 sequence reads: CASSQDILAIQYF. CDR3 sequence (DNA): TGTGCCAGCAGTCAAGACATTCTAGCCATTCAGTACTTC.

The rearrangement joins TRBV6-5 to TRBJ1-6, with D maybe TRBD1 (5 bases). The CDR3 runs 14 residues. The germline V gene encodes CDR1 MNHEY and CDR2 SVGAGI. Between the trimmed V and J ends, which lost 6 bases and 7 bases, there was a span of 13 bases. Here the CDR3 DNA reads TGTGCCAGCAGAAGAGACAGCTCCAATTCACCCCTCCACTTT. The encoded protein is CASRRDSSNSPLHF.

This clone was counted a single time. CDR3 in amino acids: CASSIRTSYGYTF. CDR3 DNA sequence: TGTGCCAGTAGTATCAGGACAAGCTATGGCTACACCTTC. The chain combines TRBV19 with TRBJ1-2; perhaps TRBD1 as D (5 bases). The CDR3 totals 13 residues. V was trimmed by 3 bases and J by 4 bases, leaving 9 bases between them. Germline CDR1 reads LNHDA; CDR2 reads SQIVND (reference sequence).

The CDR3 DNA follows: TGTGCCAGCTCACCCCTCGGGTCGGGACAGGGGAACTATGGCTACACCTTC. Translated: CASSPLGSGQGNYGYTF. The V call is TRBV18, the J call TRBJ1-2; 10 bases are shared with TRBD1. CDR3 length: 17 residues. The J segment lost 2 bases and the V segment lost 3 bases, leaving 9 bases of the junction unmatched. The germline CDR1 and CDR2 sequences are KGHSH and LQKENI.

CDR3 protein: CASNDRGPETQYF. The CDR3 nucleotides read TGTGCCAGCAACGACAGGGGGCCAGAGACCCAGTACTTC. This chain joins TRBV28 and TRBJ2-5; 10 nucleotides line up with TRBD1. Trimming at V came to 7 bases and at J to 4 bases, leaving 3 bases not matched to a gene. The CDR3 is 13 amino acids. Per germline, CDR1 MDHEN and CDR2 SYDVKM.

The rearrangement joins TRBV29-1 to TRBJ1-4; 7 bases agree with TRBD1. CDR1 is SQVTM, CDR2 ANQGSEA, per germline. V dropped 4 bases and J dropped 7; count of bases not matched to a gene: 3. The CDR3 has 12 residues. This CDR3 reads CSVARDSEKLFF. For the CDR3, the DNA is TGCAGCGTTGCACGGGACAGTGAAAAACTGTTTTTT.

The chain recombines TRBV7-2 with TRBJ2-4; maybe TRBD1 (6 bases). The V gene's germline CDR1 is SGHTA and CDR2 FQGNSA. V was cut by 5 bases and J by 7 bases, with 12 bases left in between. This CDR3 has 13 amino acids. The CDR3 reads CASSPGGLNIQYF. Written as DNA, the CDR3 is TGTGCCAGCAGCCCTGGGGGCTTGAACATTCAGTACTTC.

The chain has TRBV6-1 and TRBJ1-2, with unresolved D. The CDR3 runs to 14 residues. Germline CDR1 MNHNS, CDR2 SASEGT. V was trimmed by 0 bases and J by 5 bases, leaving 10 bases between them. Here the CDR3 reads CASSEANFGYGYTF. The CDR3 DNA reads as TGTGCCAGCAGTGAAGCTAACTTCGGTTATGGCTACACCTTC.